This passage covers 32 T cell receptor beta chains from one sample sequenced in a study of blood T cell repertoires in COVID-19. The repertoire was sequenced with immunoSEQ multiplex PCR; TCRdb's copy has only in-frame clones and lacks some. The table has around 50,000 clones, around 89% seen once. Sequencing input: peripheral blood. The receptors derive from a man in his sixties with acute or convalescent COVID-19.

In its sample, this clone was seen once. J is TRBJ2-1 and V is TRBV21-1; no DNA check was done on the table's D call, TRBD2. TRBV21-1 is given as a pseudogene. The CDR3 length is 17 residues. In DNA form, the CDR3 reads TGTGCCAGCAGCAGTGGTAGCGGGAAGAGCTCCTACAATGAGCAGTTCTTC. Its translation is CASSSGSGKSSYNEQFF.

The chain is built from TRBV9 and TRBJ2-5, with TRBD2 matching over 10 bases. The trim removed 0 bases at V and 6 bases at J, leaving 8 bases unmatched. The CDR3 is 16 residues long. Germline assignment: CDR1 SGDLS and CDR2 YYNGEE. The CDR3 here is CASSVVASGSWQTQYF. CDR3 sequence (DNA): TGTGCCAGCAGCGTAGTCGCTAGCGGGAGTTGGCAGACCCAGTACTTC.

The V call is TRBV19, the J call TRBJ2-3; TRBD1 is a possible D gene (6 bases). The CDR3 has 15 amino acids. Germline CDR1 reads LNHDA; CDR2 reads SQIVND (reference sequence). Trimming removed 7 bases at V and 0 bases at J, with 14 bases between. CDR3 residues: CASTTDRRSTDTQYF. The CDR3 DNA reads TGTGCCAGTACGACGGACAGACGTAGCACAGATACGCAGTATTTT.

The J gene is TRBJ2-3, the V gene TRBV29-1; 8 bases agree with TRBD1. This CDR3 is built from 14 residues. Trimming cost V 7 bases and J 1 base; bases outside gene matches: 7. CDR1 and CDR2 from the germline V gene are SQVTM and ANQGSEA. The chain's CDR3 is CSAPGGMGTDTQYF. CDR3 nucleotide sequence: TGCAGCGCTCCAGGGGGCATGGGCACAGATACGCAGTATTTT.

In its sample, this clone was seen once. The J gene is TRBJ2-7, the V gene TRBV5-1, with 7 bases lining up with TRBD1. This CDR3 is 13 amino acids long. V was clipped by 8 bases and J by 2 bases; unmatched bases: 7. Germline lookup yields CDR1 SGHRS and CDR2 YFSETQ. The CDR3 is CASRTGPTYEQYF. Here the CDR3 DNA reads TGCGCCAGTCGGACAGGACCAACCTACGAGCAGTACTTC. The variable domain in full, with the rest retrieved from reference TRBV5-1 and TRBJ2-7, is KAGVTQTPRYLIKTRGQQVTLSCSPISGHRSVSWYQQTPGQGLQFLFEYFSETQRNKGNFPGRFSGRQFSNSRSEMNVSTLELGDSALYLCASRTGPTYEQYFGPGTRLTVT.

V is TRBV14 and J is TRBJ2-1; 7 bases fit TRBD1. Germline trimming cut 4 bases from V and 4 bases from J; bases unmatched to any gene: 10. Per the germline V gene, CDR1 is SGHDN and CDR2 is FVKESK. The CDR3 sequence is 16 residues long. The CDR3 loop is CASSRPRQGGYNEQFF. For the CDR3, the DNA is TGTGCCAGCAGCCGTCCCCGACAGGGCGGGTACAATGAGCAGTTCTTC.

With regard to this clone: This sample includes further DNA sequences coding for the same CDR3. This chain links TRBV6-5 with TRBJ1-4; 7 bases line up with TRBD1. V lost 5 bases and J lost 4; bases outside the gene matches: 4. The CDR3 spans 14 residues. Germline lookup yields CDR1 MNHEY and CDR2 SVGAGI. Written as DNA, the CDR3 is TGTGCCAGCAGTCCGGGACAGAGTAATGAAAAACTGTTTTTT. Translating it yields CASSPGQSNEKLFF.

This clone showed up just once. The V call is TRBV3-1 (or the pseudogene TRBV3-2), the J call TRBJ1-2, with 9 bases lining up with TRBD1. The CDR3 covers 13 residues. Germline-derived CDR1 and CDR2 are LGHDT and YNNKEL (reference sequence). J was trimmed by 8 bases and V by 4 bases; bases with no gene match: 5. The CDR3, as DNA: TGTGCCAGCAGCCCGACAGGGGGGAGAGGCTACACCTTC. It is translated as CASSPTGGRGYTF.

The chain recombines TRBV2 with TRBJ2-7, with D unclear. Germline-derived CDR1 and CDR2 are SNHLY and FYNNEI. The CDR3 runs to 12 residues. V lost 4 bases, J lost 6 bases, and 10 bases lay in between. The CDR3 sequence is CASSALLAEQYF. CDR3 nucleotides: TGTGCCAGCAGTGCCCTGTTGGCCGAGCAGTACTTC.

V is TRBV19 and J is TRBJ2-2; TRBD1 agrees at 7 bases. J was trimmed by 6 bases and V by 9 bases; bases with no gene match: 10. The CDR3 has 14 amino acids. CDR1 is LNHDA and CDR2 is SQIVND in the germline V gene (reference sequence). The DNA for the CDR3 is TGTGCCAGCCACTGGGGACAGTTGGCCGGGGAGCTGTTTTTT. The encoded protein is CASHWGQLAGELFF. The full variable domain, with the rest looked up from reference TRBV19 and TRBJ2-2, is DGGITQSPKYLFRKEGQNVTLSCEQNLNHDAMYWYRQDPGQGLRLIYYSQIVNDFQKGDIAEGYSVSREKKESFPLTVTSAQKNPTAFYLCASHWGQLAGELFFGEGSRLTVL.

V gene TRBV28 combines with J gene TRBJ1-1; no firm D call. V was trimmed by 2 bases and J by 11 bases, leaving 9 bases between them. This CDR3 comprises 11 residues. Germline-derived CDR1 and CDR2 are MDHEN and SYDVKM. CDR3 sequence: CASSLSERAFF. The CDR3, as DNA: TGTGCCAGCAGTTTAAGTGAGAGGGCTTTCTTT.

This rearrangement joins TRBV30 to TRBJ1-5; possible D gene TRBD1, 5 bases. Germline V CDR1 and CDR2: GTSNPN, SVGIG (reference sequence). The CDR3 runs to 18 residues. V was pared by 2 bases and J by 0 bases, with 20 bases between. CDR3 DNA sequence: TGTGCCTGGAGTTGGAGGGGTGATTATCTCGATAGCAATCAGCCCCAGCATTTT. Protein: CAWSWRGDYLDSNQPQHF.

Remarks on this clone: Within the sample, other DNA sequences also encode this same CDR3. The J gene is TRBJ2-7, the V gene TRBV6-5; D perhaps matches TRBD2 (5 bases). Trimming removed 6 bases from V and 0 bases from J, with 9 bases in between. Germline assignment: CDR1 MNHEY and CDR2 SVGAGI. This CDR3 comprises 13 residues. The CDR3 loop reads CASRRSGSYEQYF. CDR3 coding DNA: TGTGCCAGCAGACGGAGCGGCTCCTACGAGCAGTACTTC.

The chain joins TRBV28 to TRBJ2-7; 8 positions agree with TRBD2. The CDR3 consists of 13 residues. J was trimmed by 1 base and V by 6 bases; bases with no gene match: 2. Per the germline V gene, CDR1 is MDHEN and CDR2 is SYDVKM. DNA of the CDR3: TGTGCCAGCAGAGCGGGAGAGTCCTACGAGCAGTACTTC. Its translation: CASRAGESYEQYF.

The chain employs TRBV29-1 and TRBJ2-3, with D perhaps TRBD1 (5 bases). V was shortened by 0 bases and J by 2 bases, with 18 bases between the two germline ends. This CDR3 has 17 amino acids. Germline CDR1 and CDR2: SQVTM and ANQGSEA. This chain's CDR3 is CSVEEELGKGFTDTQYF. CDR3 bases: TGCAGCGTTGAAGAAGAATTGGGGAAGGGGTTCACAGATACGCAGTATTTT.

J is TRBJ2-7 and V is TRBV25-1; possibly TRBD2 for D (5 bases). Trimming removed 4 bases from V and 0 bases from J, with 7 bases in between. This CDR3 is built from 13 residues. CDR1 is MGHDK, CDR2 SYGVNS, per germline. For the CDR3, the DNA is TGTGCCAGCAGTGTCGGAGGCTCCTACGAGCAGTACTTC. It translates to CASSVGGSYEQYF.

The V gene is TRBV7-3, the J gene TRBJ2-6; D gene ambiguous. Germline lookup yields CDR1 SGHTA and CDR2 FQGTGA. This CDR3 has 16 residues. Deletions cut 2 bases from V and 0 bases from J, with 8 bases between. The CDR3: CASSLEATSGANVLTF. The CDR3 DNA is TGTGCCAGCAGCTTAGAGGCGACCTCTGGGGCCAACGTCCTGACTTTC.

The V gene is TRBV7-2, the J gene TRBJ1-2; 11 bases are shared with TRBD1. CDR1 and CDR2 (germline): SGHTA, FQGNSA. CDR3 length equals 17 residues. Unmatched junction bases numbered 13, after V lost 5 bases and J lost 5 bases. The CDR3 sequence is CASSPWGGTGGRYGYTF. The CDR3 DNA reads as TGTGCCAGCAGCCCCTGGGGGGGGACAGGGGGAAGGTATGGCTACACCTTC. Supplemented by reference TRBV7-2 and TRBJ1-2, the full variable domain reads GAGVSQSPSNKVTEKGKDVELRCDPISGHTALYWYRQSLGQGLEFLIYFQGNSAPDKSGLPSDRFSAERTGGSVSTLTIQRTQQEDSAVYLCASSPWGGTGGRYGYTFGSGTRLTVV.

The chain carries TRBV4-2 and TRBJ2-3; D might be TRBD2 (6 bases). Germline loops: CDR1 LGHNA, CDR2 YNFKEQ. V shed 2 bases and J shed 2 bases, with 14 bases lying between them. This CDR3 spans 16 amino acids. The CDR3 nucleotides read TGTGCCAGCAGCCAAACGTATAGGGACTCCACAGATACGCAGTATTTT. It yields the protein CASSQTYRDSTDTQYF.

This CDR3 is CASSNTGFTEAFF. In DNA form, the CDR3 reads TGTGCCAGTAGTAACACAGGGTTCACTGAAGCTTTCTTT. This chain joins TRBV19 and TRBJ1-1; tentative D call: TRBD1 (6 bases). The V and J ends lost 4 bases and 4 bases respectively, with 10 bases between them. Germline loops: CDR1 LNHDA, CDR2 SQIVND (reference sequence). This CDR3 has 13 amino acids.

V gene TRBV6-4 combines with J gene TRBJ1-1, with TRBD1 matching over 7 bases. CDR3 length equals 14 residues. Germline V gene lookup returns CDR1 MRHNA and CDR2 SNTAGT. J gave up 7 bases and V 2 bases, and 7 bases lay outside the gene matches. The CDR3 protein is CASSDEGARCEAFF. CDR3 in DNA: TGTGCCAGCAGTGACGAGGGGGCGCGGTGTGAAGCTTTCTTT.

This clone was found once. This chain links TRBV6-6 with TRBJ1-1; D call uncertain. Germline V gives CDR1 MNHNY, CDR2 SVGAGI (reference sequence). This CDR3 is built from 16 residues. The V end lost 6 bases, the J end lost 6 bases, and 23 bases lay between the germline ends. In nucleotides, the CDR3 is TGTGCCAGCAGCCCCCGAGACAATTCTCCTGTCTCTGAAGCTTTCTTT. Its translation: CASSPRDNSPVSEAFF.

The chain is built from TRBV3-1 (or the pseudogene TRBV3-2) and TRBJ2-3, with a possible D match to TRBD2 (5 bases). The V end lost 4 bases, the J end lost 1 base, and 9 bases lay between the germline ends. The CDR3 is 14 residues long. Per the germline V gene, CDR1 is LGHDT and CDR2 is YNNKEL (reference sequence). CDR3 DNA: TGTGCCAGCAGCCGCGGGCGTCGCACAGATACGCAGTATTTT. This translates into CASSRGRRTDTQYF.

The V gene is TRBV6-6, the J gene TRBJ1-5, with D unclear. From germline, CDR1 is MNHNY and CDR2 SVGAGI (reference sequence). Trimming removed 2 bases at V and 0 bases at J, with 11 bases between. The CDR3 loop spans 16 amino acids. DNA for the CDR3: TGTGCCAGCAGTTACAGAGGGAGGGATAGCAATCAGCCCCAGCATTTT. It yields the protein CASSYRGRDSNQPQHF.

This clone was seen only a few times. This chain connects TRBV5-5 to TRBJ1-2; D may be TRBD1 (5 bases). CDR3 length: 14 amino acids. The ends were cut back, 4 bases at V and 2 bases at J, with 12 bases in the middle. Per germline, CDR1 SGHKS and CDR2 YYEKEE (reference sequence). The CDR3 DNA follows: TGTGCCAGCAGCATTAATCAGGGAAACTATGGCTACACCTTC. Its translation: CASSINQGNYGYTF.

This clone appeared once. The CDR3 protein is CASSRGTGENQPQHF. The CDR3 nucleotides are TGTGCCAGTAGTAGGGGGACAGGGGAGAATCAGCCCCAGCATTTT. This chain joins TRBV19 and TRBJ1-5; TRBD1 matches 10 bases. The CDR3 is 15 amino acids. V was clipped by 4 bases and J by 4 bases; unmatched bases: 4. Germline loops: CDR1 LNHDA, CDR2 SQIVND (reference sequence).

This chain links TRBV5-4 with TRBJ2-1; tentative D call: TRBD2 (5 bases). The CDR3 runs to 16 residues. Per the germline V gene, CDR1 is SGHNT and CDR2 is YYREEE (reference sequence). Trimming cost V 4 bases and J 0 bases, with 14 bases left between them. The CDR3 protein is CASSLSAPSSYNEQFF. Here the CDR3 DNA reads TGTGCCAGCAGCCTTAGCGCCCCGAGCTCCTACAATGAGCAGTTCTTC.

The chain joins TRBV11-3 to TRBJ2-3, with TRBD1 as a possible D gene (5 bases). This CDR3 comprises 16 residues. Looked up from germline, CDR1 is SGHNT and CDR2 is YENEEA. V dropped 6 bases and J dropped 1 base, with 17 bases sitting between them. The CDR3 bases are TGTGCCAGCAGTCCAAGACAGTCCTTAGGCACAGATACGCAGTATTTT. It yields the protein CASSPRQSLGTDTQYF.

V usage is TRBV5-1 and J usage is TRBJ1-4; tentative D call: TRBD1 (6 bases). Germline lookup yields CDR1 SGHRS and CDR2 YFSETQ. Trimming removed 0 bases at V and 12 bases at J, with 27 bases between. This CDR3 is 18 amino acids long. The CDR3: CASSLAGQNDPSSGELFF. CDR3 sequence (DNA): TGCGCCAGCAGCTTGGCCGGACAGAATGACCCCTCGAGCGGGGAACTGTTTTTT. Drawing the rest from reference TRBV5-1 and TRBJ1-4, the complete variable domain is KAGVTQTPRYLIKTRGQQVTLSCSPISGHRSVSWYQQTPGQGLQFLFEYFSETQRNKGNFPGRFSGRQFSNSRSEMNVSTLELGDSALYLCASSLAGQNDPSSGELFFGSGTQLSVL.

This chain uses TRBV15 with TRBJ1-3; no definite D call. Per germline, CDR1 LNHNV and CDR2 YYDKDF (reference sequence). The V and J ends lost 4 bases and 0 bases respectively, with 13 bases between them. The CDR3 totals 16 residues. CDR3 residues: CATSNGRVISGNTIYF. Here the CDR3 DNA reads TGTGCCACCAGCAACGGTCGGGTTATCTCTGGAAACACCATATATTTT.

The genes are TRBV27 and TRBJ1-1; 7 nucleotides agree with TRBD1. The junction had 6 bases not matched to a gene; V was cut back by 0 bases and J by 8 bases. This CDR3 contains 14 residues. In germline, CDR1 is MNHEY, CDR2 SMNVEV (reference sequence). The CDR3 DNA reads TGTGCCAGCAGTTTATCGAAAGGGGGCTCAGAAGCTTTCTTT. Amino acids: CASSLSKGGSEAFF.

The chain couples TRBV12-3 or TRBV12-4 to TRBJ1-1; D uncertain. This CDR3 spans 13 amino acids. The V end was cut by 6 bases, the J end by 10 bases, with 18 bases between. CDR3 in DNA: TGTGCCAGCAGGGACTCTGTCCCGTCCCCAGCTTTCTTT. Its protein is CASRDSVPSPAFF.